This T cell receptor (beta chain) was captured in a study of Tregs in tolerant kidney transplant recipients. Points from the study as a whole: No direct test of biological reproducibility was done here. Tregs expanded with activated donor B cells seemed most donor-specific. Validation in larger populations is needed because few patients were studied.

V was trimmed by 8 bases and J by 4 bases, leaving 0 bases between them. Germline assignment: CDR1 ENHRY and CDR2 SYGVKD. The CDR3 extends over 9 amino acids. About this clone: Its matching antigen is unknown.

The method was immunoSEQ multiplex PCR; TCRdb's version includes in-frame clones alone and lacks a portion of them. Found here are 90,000 or so clones, about 92% of them singletons; the top ten hold roughly 4.3%. Thawed PBMCs were FACS-sorted into unstimulated CD4+CD25+CD127- regulatory T cells, CD4+CD25- non-regulatory cells, CD4 and CD8 cells. The chain carries TRBV10-3 and TRBJ1-3; D is uncertain. The specimen was CD8+ T cells from blood. The sequence was collected from a human donor in good health. In DNA form, the CDR3 reads TGTGCCATCGGAAACACCATATATTTT. Translated, it gives CAIGNTIYF.